The clone carrying this T cell receptor beta chain was seen a few times. The CDR3 loop spans 13 amino acids. Trimming left V 5 bases short and J 5 bases short, with 12 bases between. The data derive from a study of blood T cell repertoires in COVID-19. As for the study in general: PBMCs, B-cell-depleted T cells, or T cells provided the cDNA or gDNA that made up the material.

Enrollees, roughly 18 to 95 years old, lived in fewer than 25 US areas. Profiling relied on immunoSEQ multiplex PCR, and the TCRdb table lists in-frame clones only, not all of them. The data show about 150,000 clones, around four fifths seen once. V usage is TRBV12-3 or TRBV12-4 and J usage is TRBJ1-2; a weak D match, TRBD1 (6 bases). The sample was PBMCs or T cells enriched from blood (not recorded which). This TCR came from a woman in her thirties or forties who had recovered from COVID-19. The CDR3 spells CASSMDSVYGYTF. DNA for the CDR3: TGTGCCAGCAGTATGGACAGCGTATATGGCTACACCTTC.